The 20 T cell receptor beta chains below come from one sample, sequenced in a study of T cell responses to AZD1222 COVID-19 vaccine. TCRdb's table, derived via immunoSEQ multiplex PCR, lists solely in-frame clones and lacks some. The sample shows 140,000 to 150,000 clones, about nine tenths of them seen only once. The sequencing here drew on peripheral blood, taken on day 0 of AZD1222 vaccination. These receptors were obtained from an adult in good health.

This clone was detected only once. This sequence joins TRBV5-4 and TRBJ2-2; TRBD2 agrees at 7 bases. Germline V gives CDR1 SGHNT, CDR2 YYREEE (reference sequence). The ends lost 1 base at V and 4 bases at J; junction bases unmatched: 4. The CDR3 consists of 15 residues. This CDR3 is CASSLSGRTTGELFF. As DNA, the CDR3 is TGTGCCAGCAGCTTGTCCGGGAGGACCACCGGGGAGCTGTTTTTT.

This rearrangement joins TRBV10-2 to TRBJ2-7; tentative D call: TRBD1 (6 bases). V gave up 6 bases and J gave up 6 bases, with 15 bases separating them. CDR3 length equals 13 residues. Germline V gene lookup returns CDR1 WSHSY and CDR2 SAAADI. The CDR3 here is CASRLGHPFEQYF. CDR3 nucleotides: TGCGCCAGCAGACTGGGACACCCCTTCGAGCAGTACTTC.

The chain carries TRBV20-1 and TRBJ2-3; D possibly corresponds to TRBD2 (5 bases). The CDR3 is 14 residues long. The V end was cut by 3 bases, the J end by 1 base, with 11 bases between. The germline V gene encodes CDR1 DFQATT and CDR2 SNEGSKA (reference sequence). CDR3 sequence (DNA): TGCAGTGCTAGTTCGAGGGTTCGCACAGATACGCAGTATTTT. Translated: CSASSRVRTDTQYF.

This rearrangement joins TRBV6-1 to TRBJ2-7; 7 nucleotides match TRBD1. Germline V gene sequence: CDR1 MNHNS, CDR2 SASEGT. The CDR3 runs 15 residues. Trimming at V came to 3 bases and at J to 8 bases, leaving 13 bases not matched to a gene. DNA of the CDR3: TGTGCCAGCAGTGACAGGGGGATTCTGATGATGAAGCAGTACTTC. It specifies CASSDRGILMMKQYF.

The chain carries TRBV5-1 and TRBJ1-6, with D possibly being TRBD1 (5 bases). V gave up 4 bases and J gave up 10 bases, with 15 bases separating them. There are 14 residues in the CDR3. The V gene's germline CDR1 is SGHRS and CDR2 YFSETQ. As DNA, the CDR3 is TGCGCCAGCAGCCCCGTGAGGGGAGGATCACCCCTCCACTTT. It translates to CASSPVRGGSPLHF.

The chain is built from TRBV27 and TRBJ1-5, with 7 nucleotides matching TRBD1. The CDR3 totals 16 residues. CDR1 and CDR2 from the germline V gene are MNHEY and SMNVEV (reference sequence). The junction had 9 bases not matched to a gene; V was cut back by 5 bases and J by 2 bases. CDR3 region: CASSPATTGRNQPQHF. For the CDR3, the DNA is TGTGCCAGCAGTCCGGCAACGACAGGGCGCAATCAGCCCCAGCATTTT.

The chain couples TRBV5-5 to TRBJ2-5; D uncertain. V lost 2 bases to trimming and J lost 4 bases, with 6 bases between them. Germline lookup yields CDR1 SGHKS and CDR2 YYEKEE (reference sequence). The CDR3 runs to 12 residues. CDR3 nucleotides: TGTGCCAGCAGCTTAGTAGGAGAGACCCAGTACTTC. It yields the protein CASSLVGETQYF.

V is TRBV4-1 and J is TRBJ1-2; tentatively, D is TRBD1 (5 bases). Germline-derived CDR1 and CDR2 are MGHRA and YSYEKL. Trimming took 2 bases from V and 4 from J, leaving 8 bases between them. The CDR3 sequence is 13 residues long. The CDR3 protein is CASSQQGAYGYTF. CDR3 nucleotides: TGCGCCAGCAGCCAACAGGGTGCCTATGGCTACACCTTC.

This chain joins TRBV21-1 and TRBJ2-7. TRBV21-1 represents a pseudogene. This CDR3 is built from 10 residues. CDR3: CASRAYEQYF. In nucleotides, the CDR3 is TGTGCCAGCAGGGCCTACGAGCAGTACTTC.

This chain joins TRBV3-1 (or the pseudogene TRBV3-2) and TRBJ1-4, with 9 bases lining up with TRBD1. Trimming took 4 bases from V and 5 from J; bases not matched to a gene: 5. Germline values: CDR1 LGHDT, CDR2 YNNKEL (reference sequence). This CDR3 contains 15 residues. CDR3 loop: CASSPMDRGNEKLFF. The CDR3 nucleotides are TGTGCCAGCAGCCCGATGGACAGGGGAAATGAAAAACTGTTTTTT.

CDR3 protein: CASGLVLGGKGTEAFF. The CDR3 DNA follows: TGTGCTAGTGGTTTGGTACTAGGAGGGAAGGGGACTGAAGCTTTCTTT. This chain uses TRBV12-5 with TRBJ1-1, with D maybe TRBD1 (5 bases). The CDR3 is 16 residues long. Germline CDR1 LGHNT, CDR2 FRNRAP. V was clipped by 0 bases and J by 5 bases, with 16 bases between them.

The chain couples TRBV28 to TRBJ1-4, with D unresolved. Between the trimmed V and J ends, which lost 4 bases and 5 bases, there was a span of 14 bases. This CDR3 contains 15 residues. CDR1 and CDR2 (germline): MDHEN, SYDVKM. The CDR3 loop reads CASSSLETKNEKLFF. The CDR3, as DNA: TGTGCCAGCAGTTCCCTCGAGACCAAAAATGAAAAACTGTTTTTT.

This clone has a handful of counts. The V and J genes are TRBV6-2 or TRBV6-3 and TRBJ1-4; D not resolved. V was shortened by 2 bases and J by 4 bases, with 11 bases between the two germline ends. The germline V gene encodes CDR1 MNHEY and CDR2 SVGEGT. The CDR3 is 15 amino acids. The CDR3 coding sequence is TGTGCCAGCAGTTACGCCTGGAAGGGTAATGAAAAACTGTTTTTT. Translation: CASSYAWKGNEKLFF.

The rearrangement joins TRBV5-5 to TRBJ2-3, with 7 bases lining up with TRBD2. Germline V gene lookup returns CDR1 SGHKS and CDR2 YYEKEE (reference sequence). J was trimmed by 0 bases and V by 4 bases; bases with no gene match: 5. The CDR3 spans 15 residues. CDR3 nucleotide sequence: TGTGCCAGCAGCGAAGGACTAGTTAGCACAGATACGCAGTATTTT. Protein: CASSEGLVSTDTQYF.

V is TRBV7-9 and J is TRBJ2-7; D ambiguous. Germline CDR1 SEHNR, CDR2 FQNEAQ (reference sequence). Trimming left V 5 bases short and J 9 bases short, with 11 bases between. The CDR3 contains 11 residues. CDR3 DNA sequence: TGTGCCAGCAGCGGTAGCCGACCGCAGTACTTC. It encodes CASSGSRPQYF.

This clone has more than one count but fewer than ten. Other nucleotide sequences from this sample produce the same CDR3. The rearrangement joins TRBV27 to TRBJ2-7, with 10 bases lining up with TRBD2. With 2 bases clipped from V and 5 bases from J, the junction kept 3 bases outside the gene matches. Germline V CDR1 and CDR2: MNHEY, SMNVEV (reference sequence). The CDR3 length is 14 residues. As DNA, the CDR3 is TGTGCCAGCAGTTTACTAGCGGGAGCCCACGAGCAGTACTTC. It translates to CASSLLAGAHEQYF.

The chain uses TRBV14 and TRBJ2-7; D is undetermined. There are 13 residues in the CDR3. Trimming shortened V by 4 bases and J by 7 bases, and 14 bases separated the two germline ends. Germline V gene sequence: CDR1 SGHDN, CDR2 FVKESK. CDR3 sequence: CASSPINLGEQYF. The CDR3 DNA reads TGTGCCAGCAGCCCCATCAATCTGGGGGAGCAGTACTTC.

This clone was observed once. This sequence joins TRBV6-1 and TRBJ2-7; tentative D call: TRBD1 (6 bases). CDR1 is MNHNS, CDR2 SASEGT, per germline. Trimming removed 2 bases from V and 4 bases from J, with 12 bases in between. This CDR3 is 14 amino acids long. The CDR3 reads CASSEMRGTYEQYF. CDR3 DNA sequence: TGTGCCAGCAGTGAAATGAGGGGGACGTACGAGCAGTACTTC.

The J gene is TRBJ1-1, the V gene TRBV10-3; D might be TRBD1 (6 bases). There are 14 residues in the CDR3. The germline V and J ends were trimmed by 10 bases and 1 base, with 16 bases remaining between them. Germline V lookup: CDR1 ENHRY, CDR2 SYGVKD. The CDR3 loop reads CATISPGENTEAFF. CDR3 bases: TGTGCCACAATCTCCCCAGGGGAGAACACTGAAGCTTTCTTT.

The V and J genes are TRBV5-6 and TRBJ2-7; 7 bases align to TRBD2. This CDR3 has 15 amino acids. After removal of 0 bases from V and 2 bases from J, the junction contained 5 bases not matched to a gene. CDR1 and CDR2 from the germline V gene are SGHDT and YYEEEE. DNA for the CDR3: TGTGCCAGCAGCTTGGGCACCGGGAGGCCCTACGAGCAGTACTTC. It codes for CASSLGTGRPYEQYF.